This T cell receptor beta chain was sequenced during a study of T cells in Graves' hyperthyroidism and ophthalmopathy. This clonotype came up many times. Its antigen remains unknown. Regions amplified from RNA transcripts were the TCR beta CDR3 regions. HTBI primers were the set used in a first-round RT-PCR of the TCR CDR3. TCRdb recomputed calls from the multiplex PCR reads with MiXCR, one row per CDR3 protein. Among 350,000 to 400,000 distinct CDR3 sequences listed, about 15% were seen once. Study-level findings and limits: Appearing also in blood were most of the thyroid clonotypes expanded above 0.001.

No ophthalmopathy progression within 18 months constituted stable Graves' hyperthyroidism. CDR1 is MNHEY and CDR2 is SMNVEV in the germline V gene (reference sequence). The CDR3 is 12 amino acids. The V end lost 5 bases, the J end lost 2 bases, and 7 bases lay between the germline ends. The sample comprised blood. This chain joins TRBV27 and TRBJ2-7; either TRBD1 or TRBD2 may supply D (6 bases each). The source is a woman between 25 and 40 years old with Graves' hyperthyroidism. In DNA form, the CDR3 reads TGTGCCAGCAGTGGGGGGCCCTACGAGCAGTACTTC. It is translated as CASSGGPYEQYF.